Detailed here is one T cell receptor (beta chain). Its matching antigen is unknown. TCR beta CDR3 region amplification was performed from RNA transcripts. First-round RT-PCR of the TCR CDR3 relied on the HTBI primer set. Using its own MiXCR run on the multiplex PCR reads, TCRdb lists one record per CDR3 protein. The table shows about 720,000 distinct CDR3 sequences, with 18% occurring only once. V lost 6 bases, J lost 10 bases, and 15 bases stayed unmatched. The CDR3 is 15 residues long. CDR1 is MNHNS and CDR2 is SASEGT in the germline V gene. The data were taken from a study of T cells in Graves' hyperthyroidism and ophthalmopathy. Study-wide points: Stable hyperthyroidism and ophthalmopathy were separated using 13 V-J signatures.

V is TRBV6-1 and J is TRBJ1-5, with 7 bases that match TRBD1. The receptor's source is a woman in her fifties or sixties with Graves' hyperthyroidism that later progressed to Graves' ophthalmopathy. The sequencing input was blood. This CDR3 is CASSDPRDSWGPQHF. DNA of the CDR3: TGTGCCAGCAGCGATCCCCGGGACAGTTGGGGCCCCCAGCATTTT.